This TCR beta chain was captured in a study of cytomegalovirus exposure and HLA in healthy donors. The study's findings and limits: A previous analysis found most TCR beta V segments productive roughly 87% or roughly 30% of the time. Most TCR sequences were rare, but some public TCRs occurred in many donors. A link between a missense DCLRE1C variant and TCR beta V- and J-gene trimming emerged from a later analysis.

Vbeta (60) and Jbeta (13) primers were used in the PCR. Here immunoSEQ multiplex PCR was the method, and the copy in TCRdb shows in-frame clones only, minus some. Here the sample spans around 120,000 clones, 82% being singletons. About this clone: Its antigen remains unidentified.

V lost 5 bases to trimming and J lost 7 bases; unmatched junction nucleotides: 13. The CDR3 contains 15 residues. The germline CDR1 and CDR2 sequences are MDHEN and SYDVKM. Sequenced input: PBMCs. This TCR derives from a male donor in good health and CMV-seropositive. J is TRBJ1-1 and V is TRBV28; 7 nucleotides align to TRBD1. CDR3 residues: CASSSPGEGAIEAFF. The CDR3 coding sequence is TGTGCCAGCAGTAGCCCAGGTGAGGGGGCCATTGAAGCTTTCTTT. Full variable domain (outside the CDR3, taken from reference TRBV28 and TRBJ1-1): DVKVTQSSRYLVKRTGEKVFLECVQDMDHENMFWYRQDPGLGLRLIYFSYDVKMKEKGDIPEGYSVSREKKERFSLILESASTNQTSMYLCASSSPGEGAIEAFFGQGTRLTVV.